Below, 21 T cell receptor beta chains from the same sample are listed, as sequenced in a study of T-cell memory formation after mild COVID-19. MiXCR, applied by TCRdb to the 5' RACE reads, yields one record per CDR3 protein. The profile shows 250,000 to 400,000 distinct CDR3 sequences, 14% of them singletons. Sample: PBMCs or a T cell subset sorted from them (not recorded which). The receptors shown here come from a man aged 18 to 29 who had mild COVID-19 (a few samples of this study predate the infection). Cell type and time point are not known.

This clonotype was found a few times. The chain is built from TRBV3-1 and TRBJ1-3, with unresolved D. CDR3 size: 16 residues. Germline V CDR1 and CDR2: LGHDT, YNNKEL (reference sequence). V lost 0 bases, J lost 3 bases, and 12 bases lay in between. CDR3 nucleotide sequence: TGTGCCAGCAGCCAAGATCCCGCTAGAAGTGGAAACACCATATATTTT. It encodes CASSQDPARSGNTIYF.

This clonotype was detected only once. The chain is built from TRBV18 and TRBJ1-1; the D is unclear. The CDR3 has 13 amino acids. Looked up from germline, CDR1 is KGHSH and CDR2 is LQKENI. Trimming cost V 2 bases and J 6 bases, with 10 bases left between them. CDR3 DNA sequence: TGTGCCAGCTCACCAACCATACAGCCTGAAGCTTTCTTT. Its translation: CASSPTIQPEAFF.

There are many counts of this clonotype. The CDR3 DNA sequence: TGCGCCAGCAGCCCACTGACAGGGTCTCGAGATACGCAGTATTTT. This codes for CASSPLTGSRDTQYF. The rearrangement joins TRBV5-1 to TRBJ2-3, with 7 positions matching TRBD1. V was clipped by 4 bases and J by 5 bases; unmatched bases: 10. Germline CDR1 reads SGHRS; CDR2 reads YFSETQ. This CDR3 spans 15 amino acids.

The sample holds a few counts of this clonotype. The chain recombines TRBV4-3 with TRBJ2-3; 8 positions match TRBD2. CDR1 and CDR2 (germline): LGHNA, YSLEER. CDR3 length: 19 residues. J gave up 2 bases and V 0 bases, and 13 bases lay outside the gene matches. The CDR3 protein is CASSQDGGSRGGNTDTQYF. DNA of the CDR3: TGCGCCAGCAGCCAAGACGGCGGAAGTCGGGGGGGAAACACAGATACGCAGTATTTT.

This clonotype was seen only a few times. The J gene is TRBJ1-2, the V gene TRBV19, with D hard to call. Per germline, CDR1 LNHDA and CDR2 SQIVND (reference sequence). V shed 3 bases and J shed 6 bases, with 14 bases lying between them. The CDR3 consists of 14 residues. This chain's CDR3 is CASSILADYNGYTF. DNA for the CDR3: TGTGCCAGTAGTATTCTTGCTGACTACAATGGCTACACCTTC.

This clonotype was seen a few times. The V gene is TRBV7-9, the J gene TRBJ2-3, with 8 nucleotides matching TRBD1. V trimming: 4 bases; J trimming: 8 bases; junction bases outside the gene matches: 8. This CDR3 has 14 amino acids. CDR1 is SEHNR, CDR2 FQNEAQ, per germline (reference sequence). The DNA of the CDR3 is TGTGCCAGCAGCTCCCCGGACAGGGAACCTACGCAGTATTTT. It yields the protein CASSSPDREPTQYF.

The chain joins TRBV29-1 to TRBJ2-7; 7 positions match TRBD1. With 6 bases clipped from V and 0 bases from J, the junction kept 11 bases outside the gene matches. Looked up from germline, CDR1 is SQVTM and CDR2 is ANQGSEA. The CDR3 extends over 15 amino acids. CDR3 sequence reads: CSVQAGTDSSYEQYF. The CDR3 nucleotides read TGCAGCGTGCAAGCAGGGACAGATAGCTCCTACGAGCAGTACTTC.

This clonotype came up a few times. The chain recombines TRBV6-2 or TRBV6-3 with TRBJ2-7; 7 bases align to TRBD1. The junction had 11 bases not matched to a gene; V was cut back by 4 bases and J by 5 bases. The length of the CDR3 is 15 residues. Germline CDR1 MNHEY, CDR2 SVGEGT. CDR3 sequence reads: CASSSLNRGWHEQYF. Here the CDR3 DNA reads TGTGCCAGCAGTTCGCTTAACAGGGGATGGCACGAGCAGTACTTC.

This clonotype was observed at least ten times. The genes are TRBV6-5 and TRBJ2-7; 13 bases fit TRBD2. Germline values: CDR1 MNHEY, CDR2 SVGAGI. V shed 8 bases and J 5 bases; nucleotides not matched to a gene: 6. This CDR3 is built from 14 residues. As DNA, the CDR3 is TGTGCCAGCCGACCGGGACTAGCGGGGAACGAGCAGTACTTC. Amino acid sequence: CASRPGLAGNEQYF.

The rearrangement joins TRBV4-1 to TRBJ2-7, with TRBD1 as a possible D gene (7 bases). The V gene lost 4 bases and the J gene lost 4 bases, with 14 bases spanning the gap. CDR3 size: 14 residues. CDR1 MGHRA and CDR2 YSYEKL come from the germline V gene. This CDR3 reads CASSPGDRSYEQYV. The CDR3 DNA is TGCGCCAGCAGCCCGGGGGACAGATCTTACGAGCAGTACGTC.

Comment on this clonotype: Since the CDR3 does not end with the conserved phenylalanine or tryptophan, this likely comes from a read error. The V and J genes are TRBV7-7 and TRBJ2-5; the D gene is possibly TRBD2 (6 bases). CDR1 and CDR2 from the germline V gene are SSHAT and FNYEAQ (reference sequence). The CDR3 runs to 17 residues. CDR3 bases: TGTGCTAGCAGCACTAACCTTGCTGCGGGGCTACAAGAGACCCAGTACTTA. Its translation is CASSTNLAAGLQETQYL.

This chain connects TRBV6-6 to TRBJ1-5, with D tentatively TRBD1 (5 bases). There are 15 residues in the CDR3. V was clipped by 6 bases and J by 0 bases, with 12 bases between them. Germline-derived CDR1 and CDR2 are MNHNY and SVGAGI (reference sequence). The CDR3 reads CASRDGGVSNQPQHF. The CDR3 nucleotides read TGTGCCAGCAGGGACGGAGGGGTTAGCAATCAGCCCCAGCATTTT.

This clonotype came up a few times. The genes are TRBV5-1 and TRBJ2-5, with TRBD1 matching 12 bases. The J segment lost 5 bases and the V segment lost 4 bases, leaving 6 bases of the junction unmatched. The length of the CDR3 is 15 residues. Looked up from germline, CDR1 is SGHRS and CDR2 is YFSETQ. The DNA of the CDR3 is TGCGCCAGCAGCGCTCAGGGACAGGGGGCGGAGACCCAGTACTTC. This codes for CASSAQGQGAETQYF. The variable domain in full, with the rest retrieved from reference TRBV5-1 and TRBJ2-5, is KAGVTQTPRYLIKTRGQQVTLSCSPISGHRSVSWYQQTPGQGLQFLFEYFSETQRNKGNFPGRFSGRQFSNSRSEMNVSTLELGDSALYLCASSAQGQGAETQYFGPGTRLLVL.

This clonotype was picked up a small number of times. The chain has TRBV7-2 and TRBJ2-1, with 10 nucleotides matching TRBD1. V dropped 4 bases and J dropped 0; count of bases not matched to a gene: 3. This CDR3 is 16 amino acids long. Germline V lookup: CDR1 SGHTA, CDR2 FQGNSA. CDR3 amino acids: CASSSRTGGSYNEQFF. CDR3 DNA: TGTGCCAGCAGCTCCCGGACAGGGGGCTCCTACAATGAGCAGTTCTTC.

The CDR3, as DNA: TGTGCCACAACGGCAGGGGGGCGCAGCACTGAAGCTTTCTTT. Amino acids: CATTAGGRSTEAFF. This chain connects TRBV2 to TRBJ1-1; 7 nucleotides align to TRBD1. The CDR3 is made up of 14 amino acids. Trimming removed 10 bases from V and 4 bases from J; junction bases left unmatched: 12. Germline CDR1 SNHLY, CDR2 FYNNEI.

The rearrangement links TRBV12-3 or TRBV12-4 to TRBJ1-2; perhaps TRBD1 as D (5 bases). This CDR3 region has 12 residues. The V end was cut by 5 bases, the J end by 4 bases, with 8 bases between. The DNA of the CDR3 is TGTGCCAGCAGTACAGGCCCCTATGGCTACACCTTC. As protein: CASSTGPYGYTF.

This chain links TRBV12-3 or TRBV12-4 with TRBJ2-2; D might be TRBD2 (6 bases). The V and J ends lost 0 bases and 8 bases respectively, with 10 bases between them. This CDR3 contains 14 residues. CDR3 sequence reads: CASSLAAGKGELFF. CDR3 coding DNA: TGTGCCAGCAGTTTAGCCGCGGGGAAAGGGGAGCTGTTTTTT.

This clonotype turned up a few times. The chain carries TRBV2 and TRBJ1-4; D is possibly TRBD1 (5 bases). CDR1 and CDR2 from the germline V gene are SNHLY and FYNNEI. There are 13 residues in the CDR3. The germline V and J ends were trimmed by 8 bases and 7 bases, with 14 bases remaining between them. The CDR3 loop reads CASQVGRVEKLFF. CDR3 nucleotide sequence: TGTGCCAGCCAGGTGGGGCGAGTTGAAAAACTGTTTTTT.

This clonotype was observed many times. The V call is TRBV6-2 or TRBV6-3, the J call TRBJ2-3, with TRBD1 matching 7 bases. Germline trimming cut 2 bases from V and 1 base from J; bases unmatched to any gene: 3. Germline CDR1 is MNHEY and CDR2 is SVGEGT. The length of the CDR3 is 15 residues. The CDR3 DNA is TGTGCCAGCAGTTACGAGGGGGCCGGCACAGATACGCAGTATTTT. Protein sequence: CASSYEGAGTDTQYF.

V usage is TRBV12-3 or TRBV12-4 and J usage is TRBJ2-3, with TRBD2 matching 9 bases. There are 16 residues in the CDR3. J lost 1 base, V lost 3 bases, and 5 bases had no gene match. The CDR3 here is CASSFSGGRGTDTQYF. The CDR3 nucleotides are TGTGCCAGCAGTTTTAGCGGGGGCCGAGGCACAGATACGCAGTATTTT.

This clonotype has a handful of counts. The CDR3 sequence is CAISESGTEETQYF. In DNA, the CDR3 is TGTGCCATCAGTGAGTCAGGGACAGAAGAGACCCAGTACTTC. The chain carries TRBV10-3 and TRBJ2-5, with 7 bases lining up with TRBD1. The V gene's germline CDR1 is ENHRY and CDR2 SYGVKD. V dropped 0 bases and J dropped 3; count of bases not matched to a gene: 1. The CDR3 sequence is 14 residues long.